The source of this T cell receptor beta chain is a study of human T cells and chemical hapten exposure. Germline V CDR1 and CDR2: SGDLS, YYNGEE. The CDR3 sequence is 16 residues long. Trimming took 3 bases from V and 6 from J; bases not matched to a gene: 9. Under the authors' procedure: Sample TCR totals centred on a median of approximately 95,000, ranging about 23,224 to 690,600. TCRdb redid the calling of the RACE reads with MiXCR, one entry per CDR3 protein. V and J calls and clone size were set by TCRdb, not the authors. The sample comprises some 170,000 distinct CDR3 sequences, around a quarter of which are singletons, and about 2% rests with the top ten. Sample time point: patch test 3, about 24 weeks after DPC sensitization. The treatment: therapeutic diphenylcyclopropenone sensitization with weekly scalp DPC.

The chain combines TRBV9 with TRBJ2-1; 10 nucleotides line up with TRBD2. The specimen comprised whole blood, sampled in connection with sensitization to the hapten diphenylcyclopropenone (DPC). The receptor comes from a woman under 30 with alopecia areata. Some clones in this sample may be carry-over from other donors' samples. The CDR3 DNA reads as TGTGCCAGCAGCGCAGGACCGGGACTAGCGCCCAATGAGCAGTTCTTC. Translated, it gives CASSAGPGLAPNEQFF. Filled out from reference TRBV9 and TRBJ2-1, the complete variable domain reads DSGVTQTPKHLITATGQRVTLRCSPRSGDLSVYWYQQSLDQGLQFLIQYYNGEERAKGNILERFSAQQFPDLHSELNLSSLELGDSALYFCASSAGPGLAPNEQFFGPGTRLTVL.